The T cell receptor (beta chain) under discussion was sequenced for a study of siplizumab effects on memory and regulatory T cells. Trimming took off 0 bases at V and 0 bases at J, with 6 bases between the two ends. The length of the CDR3 is 14 residues. Looked up from germline, CDR1 is LNHNV and CDR2 is YYDKDF (reference sequence). Study-wide results and limits: Proliferating Tregs taken from siplizumab cultures were not shown to have a confirmed suppressive function. Contribution to the alloresponse seemed major for naive T cells, which also seemed more diverse than memory cells. The study found that siplizumab significantly reduced alloreactive sequences traceable to unstimulated CD4+ memory cells.

As regards this clone: What it recognizes is unknown.

Repertoires were generated with immunoSEQ multiplex PCR, while TCRdb's copy carries only in-frame clones and drops some. Of approximately 100,000 clones in the sample, over 90% were seen once. The rearrangement links TRBV15 to TRBJ2-7; D uncertain. The receptor was isolated from a human donor in good health. The sample consisted of Tregs sorted from blood. The CDR3 DNA reads TGTGCCACCAGCAGAGAACAGTCCTCCTACGAGCAGTACTTC. Protein sequence: CATSREQSSYEQYF.